This T cell receptor beta chain was sequenced for a study of Graves' ophthalmopathy and Graves' hyperthyroidism. In the study overall: The study drew peripheral blood at initial diagnosis, before any treatment.

Transcripts of RNA were the source for amplifying TCR beta CDR3 regions. First-round RT-PCR relied on HTBI primers, and a second-round multiplex PCR came next. TCRdb itself ran the multiplex PCR reads through MiXCR, one entry per CDR3 protein. The table shows about 620,000 distinct CDR3 sequences, with about 20% occurring only once. At least ten counts were recorded for this clonotype. Its cognate antigen is unknown. The term stable hyperthyroidism indicated an absence of ophthalmopathy within 18 months of follow-up. Study observations and caveats: In blood, most expanded thyroid clonotypes above 0.001 frequency were also detected. Stable hyperthyroidism and ophthalmopathy were told apart by a 13-signature model, which achieved about 88% sensitivity and around 80% specificity.

This receptor was taken from a woman younger than 30 with stable Graves' hyperthyroidism. Some clones in this sample may be carry-over from other donors' samples. Material for sequencing was peripheral blood.

This chain's CDR3 is CASTVGQGYGYTF. For the CDR3, the DNA is TGTGCCAGTACCGTGGGACAGGGCTATGGCTACACCTTC. This chain links TRBV19 with TRBJ1-2; the match to TRBD1 covers 9 bases. Germline assignment: CDR1 LNHDA and CDR2 SQIVND (reference sequence). The CDR3 is made up of 13 amino acids. V was pared by 7 bases and J by 4 bases, with 4 bases of the junction left unmatched.